This TCR beta chain was documented in a study of early T cells in non-severe SARS-CoV-2 infection (dated by TCRdb to about 2021). Broadly, across the study: Bulk RNA from unsorted whole blood was used for TCR sequencing, so alpha and beta chains could not be paired.

On the study overall, not on this receptor specifically: VDJdb matching was skewed toward anti-spike CD8 responses and likely underestimated virus-specific expansions by missing private and CD4 specificities.

This clonotype appeared a few times. Its cognate antigen has yet to be identified. It has no much larger one-base neighbor in the sample; base qualities were not kept. Looking up the germline V gene (reference sequence) yields CDR1 SGHNT and CDR2 YYREEE. From its cysteine to its phenylalanine, the CDR3 spans 15 amino acids. Kept here is only the CDR3 DNA, which spans 45 bases and is read in frame from base 1. At the junction V is shortened by 4 bases and J by 3 bases; bases outside the gene matches: 10. A case-control design nested within a healthcare worker cohort in London, UK, was used, with weekly nasopharyngeal swab PCR tests and blood sampling performed. Between 23 and 31 March 2020, the week of the UK lockdown, healthcare workers were enrolled and then followed up weekly for as long as 16 weeks. The library was built by means of 5' RACE. Sequencing took place on a NextSeq 500. To correct for sequencing error and PCR bias, the TCR library protocol tagged individual cDNA molecules with unique molecular identifiers. Both TCR alpha and beta chains were sequenced, and tight co-correlation was observed between alpha and beta sequence abundances in each sample. The study's processing was this. Decombinator V4 was used to annotate the V gene, J gene and CDR3 of the TCR sequences. TCRs were defined as expanded if a significant change between any two time points was detected under a Poisson model with p below 0.0001. TCR abundances were normalised to the total number of TCRs sequenced per sample and were expressed as counts per million. MAIT TCRs were defined by TRAV1-2 paired with TRAJ12, TRAJ20 or TRAJ33, and iNKT TCRs by TRAV10 paired with TRAJ18. VDJdb, accessed on 1 November 2021, was searched for TCRs annotated for CMV, EBV and SARS-CoV-2, and TCRs annotated for more than one antigen were excluded. TCRdb applied fastp at Q25 and MiXCR to the public reads, then kept only in-frame beta chains. Rows are unified per CDR3 protein, each entry keeping the most common DNA and genes. These V and J calls are TCRdb output, not the study's own analysis. Within this sample are about 60,000 distinct CDR3 sequences, with more than 8.5% of them counted one time only. Under 20% of the sample goes to the ten largest clones.

The origin of this receptor is an adult who was a healthcare worker with PCR-confirmed SARS-CoV-2 infection or an uninfected control (not recorded which). Input material: whole blood. The rearranged segments are TRBV5-4 and TRBJ2-7, with 7 bases matching TRBD2. The CDR3 protein is CASSRPGGTDYEQYF. The DNA sequence is TGTGCCAGCAGCCGTCCGGGGGGTACGGACTACGAGCAGTACTTC.